The 8 T cell receptor beta chains below were found in one sample sequenced in a study of T cells in pancreatic ductal adenocarcinoma. No neoadjuvant therapy was given to the selected pancreatic ductal adenocarcinoma patients before their surgery. Assay: immunoSEQ multiplex PCR; the TCRdb copy retains only in-frame clones and omits some. This sample carries some 16,000 clones, around nine tenths of them seen once, and the ten largest clones take approximately 15%. Sequencing input: PBMCs. The receptors stem from a human donor with pancreatic ductal adenocarcinoma.

V and J are TRBV7-8 and TRBJ1-1, with D perhaps TRBD1 (5 bases). V lost 0 bases, J lost 0 bases, and 17 bases lay in between. The CDR3 is 18 amino acids. Germline CDR1 and CDR2: SGHVS and FQNEAQ. CDR3 DNA: TGTGCCAGCAGCTTAGCGCAAGGGGCGATTATTTTGAACACTGAAGCTTTCTTT. Translation: CASSLAQGAIILNTEAFF.

The V call is TRBV20-1, the J call TRBJ1-1; 8 positions match TRBD1. The CDR3 extends over 11 amino acids. Germline assignment: CDR1 DFQATT and CDR2 SNEGSKA (reference sequence). V shed 6 bases and J 11 bases; nucleotides not matched to a gene: 8. CDR3 residues: CSAAQGVIAFF. The CDR3 DNA reads as TGCAGTGCGGCACAGGGGGTTATTGCTTTCTTT.

The chain is built from TRBV7-2 and TRBJ1-6, with unresolved D. V shed 5 bases and J shed 0 bases, with 14 bases lying between them. The V gene's germline CDR1 is SGHTA and CDR2 FQGNSA. The CDR3 has 17 residues. The CDR3 region is CASSTRTAVSYNSPLHF. CDR3 DNA sequence: TGTGCCAGCAGCACCCGGACTGCCGTCTCCTATAATTCACCCCTCCACTTT.

This clone has a single count. The genes are TRBV9 and TRBJ1-1, with a tentative D call TRBD1 (5 bases). The CDR3 contains 17 residues. The V end lost 0 bases, the J end lost 1 base, and 16 bases lay between the germline ends. Germline-derived CDR1 and CDR2 are SGDLS and YYNGEE. The CDR3 protein is CASSVAPGTAGNTEAFF. In DNA, the CDR3 is TGTGCCAGCAGCGTAGCTCCTGGGACTGCGGGGAACACTGAAGCTTTCTTT.

The chain combines TRBV4-3 with TRBJ2-7; 10 bases are shared with TRBD1. With V trimmed by 0 bases and J by 10 bases, 15 bases remained unmatched. Germline V gives CDR1 LGHNA, CDR2 YSLEER. The CDR3 sequence is 17 residues long. DNA of the CDR3: TGCGCCAGCAGCCAAGATCGAGGGACAGGGGCCGCCTTGGGACAGTACTTC. It specifies CASSQDRGTGAALGQYF.

This chain connects TRBV27 to TRBJ2-7; no clear D. CDR1 is MNHEY, CDR2 SMNVEV, per germline (reference sequence). The V gene lost 0 bases and the J gene lost 0 bases, with 18 bases spanning the gap. The CDR3 loop spans 18 amino acids. The CDR3 spells CASSLSPPFAESSYEQYF. The CDR3 DNA reads TGTGCCAGCAGTTTATCCCCCCCATTTGCGGAAAGCTCCTACGAGCAGTACTTC.

The gene calls are TRBV4-1 and TRBJ2-1; 12 nucleotides align to TRBD2. The CDR3 is 14 amino acids. V dropped 1 base and J dropped 8; count of bases not matched to a gene: 0. Per germline, CDR1 MGHRA and CDR2 YSYEKL. The CDR3 spells CASSQGLAGDEQFF. The CDR3 nucleotides are TGCGCCAGCAGCCAAGGACTAGCGGGAGATGAGCAGTTCTTC.

This clone was picked up a small number of times. This chain joins TRBV5-1 and TRBJ2-1, with TRBD1 identical over 9 bases. This CDR3 has 14 residues. Trimming cost V 3 bases and J 6 bases; bases outside gene matches: 4. The germline V gene encodes CDR1 SGHRS and CDR2 YFSETQ. CDR3 coding DNA: TGCGCCAGCAGCTCACAGGGGGCGGGCAATGAGCAGTTCTTC. Translated, it gives CASSSQGAGNEQFF.